Listed below are T cell receptor beta chains from one sample, sequenced in a study of blood T cell repertoires in COVID-19. Some clones are missing from TCRdb's copy, which holds only in-frame ones; the method was immunoSEQ multiplex PCR. The table has a few hundred thousand clones, 80% to 90% seen once. Sequencing was performed on peripheral blood. The receptors shown here come from a woman aged 45 to 65 with COVID-19, enrolled during active disease. Each CDR3 is given with its conserved first and last residue. The D gene is left open where the match is weak. Rows give clone size only sometimes, using once, few, many, or a class for an expanded clone.

>TRBD2|TRBJ2-2|NA|TRBV6-5
TGTGCCAGCAGGCCGGGACTAAACACCGGGGAGCTGTTTTTT
CASRPGLNTGELFF
>NA|TRBJ1-2|few|TRBV21-1
TGTGCCAGCATCGCCGGGACTGACTCCATTAACTATGGCTACACCTTC
CASIAGTDSINYGYTF
>TRBD1|TRBJ2-1|NA|TRBV7-2
TGTGCCAGCAGCTCAGGACAGGGGCGAAATGAGCAGTTCTTC
CASSSGQGRNEQFF
>TRBD1|TRBJ2-3|once|TRBV6-4
TGTGCCAGCAGCGCAGAGAGGGGGCGCACAGATACGCAGTATTTT
CASSAERGRTDTQYF
>TRBD1|TRBJ1-6|NA|TRBV9
TGTGCCAGCAGCGCCGACAGGGGGGACAATTCACCCCTCCACTTT
CASSADRGDNSPLHF
>NA|TRBJ2-2|few|TRBV11-2
TGTGCCAGCAGCTTCGGGTTGGCAGGGGAGCTGTTTTTT
CASSFGLAGELFF
>TRBD2|TRBJ2-4|NA|TRBV3-1/TRBV3-2
TGTGCCAGCAGCCAAGTTAGCGGGAGTACAACCAAAAACATTCAGTACTTC
CASSQVSGSTTKNIQYF
>TRBD2|TRBJ2-5|NA|TRBV6-2/TRBV6-3
TGTGCCAGCAGTTACGGGACTCGCGGGGGAGAGACCCAGTACTTC
CASSYGTRGGETQYF
>NA|TRBJ1-6|NA|TRBV6-5
TGTGCCAGCGGGCGACAGGCCCTTGGCTCACCCCTCCACTTT
CASGRQALGSPLHF
>NA|TRBJ2-7|NA|TRBV18
TGTGCCAGCTCACCAAATTACGGTGACGAGCAGTACTTC
CASSPNYGDEQYF
>NA|TRBJ2-3|NA|TRBV7-3
TGTGCCAGCAGCTTACTAGCTGGCACAGATACGCAGTATTTT
CASSLLAGTDTQYF
>NA|TRBJ1-1|NA|TRBV29-1
TGCAGCGCCCCTGGGACATCTGGGGAGGCTTTCTTT
CSAPGTSGEAFF
>NA|TRBJ2-3|NA|TRBV19
TGTGCCAGTAGTCGGCAGGGTGAAGATACGCAGTATTTT
CASSRQGEDTQYF
>TRBD2|TRBJ2-7|NA|TRBV15
TGTGCCACCAGCGGGCTGACTAGCGGGAGTTACGAGCAGTACTTC
CATSGLTSGSYEQYF
>TRBD1|TRBJ1-4|NA|TRBV7-2
TGTGCCAGCAGCCAGGGGGGCCAGGCTAATGAAAAACTGTTTTTT
CASSQGGQANEKLFF
>NA|TRBJ1-4|once|TRBV6-5
TGTGCCAGCAGTAGAGGGAATGAAAAACTGTTTTTT
CASSRGNEKLFF
>NA|TRBJ2-3|NA|TRBV5-1
TGCGCCAGCAGCTTGGAGAGCGGAAACACAGATACGCAGTATTTT
CASSLESGNTDTQYF
>TRBD2|TRBJ2-2|NA|TRBV6-5
TGTGCCAGCAGTTACTCGAAGCGGGGAGTCTCCGGGGAGCTGTTTTTT
CASSYSKRGVSGELFF
>TRBD1|TRBJ1-5|once|TRBV2
TGTGCCAGCAGCGGACAGGGGAGTAACAATCAGCCCCAGCATTTT
CASSGQGSNNQPQHF
>TRBD1|TRBJ2-7|NA|TRBV5-1
TGCGCCAGCAGGCCGGACAGGGCCTACGAGCAGTACTTC
CASRPDRAYEQYF
>TRBD1|TRBJ2-7|NA|TRBV23-1
TGCGCCGGAGGGACAGGGAGGGCCTACGAGCAGTACTTC
CAGGTGRAYEQYF
>NA|TRBJ1-2|NA|TRBV4-1
TGCGCCAGCAGCCAAGGATACAGGGAAGGTGGCTACACCTTC
CASSQGYREGGYTF
>TRBD2|TRBJ2-1|once|TRBV24-1
TGTGCCACCAGTGATCGGTTGGCGGGAGGGCCGAGGAATGAGCAGTTCTTC
CATSDRLAGGPRNEQFF
>NA|TRBJ2-4|NA|TRBV4-1
TGCGCCAGCAGCCAAGATCAGGCAGGGGGGAACTTTAAAAACATTCAGTACTTC
CASSQDQAGGNFKNIQYF
>TRBD1|TRBJ1-5|NA|TRBV6-5
TGTGCCAGCAAAGAAACAGGGGGCTGGCAGCCCCAGCATTTT
CASKETGGWQPQHF
>NA|TRBJ1-1|NA|TRBV18
TGTGCCAGCAAATTAAAGGATGCAATCAGGGACACTGAAGCTTTCTTT
CASKLKDAIRDTEAFF
>TRBD1|TRBJ1-5|NA|TRBV10-3
TGTGCCATCAGTGAGCGGCAGGGGGGAAATCAGCCCCAGCATTTT
CAISERQGGNQPQHF
>TRBD2|TRBJ2-7|NA|TRBV27
TGTGCCAGCAGCCCGACTAGCGGGAGTCACTACGAGCAGTACTTC
CASSPTSGSHYEQYF
>TRBD1|TRBJ1-2|NA|TRBV6-5
TGTGCCAGCAGTTACACCTTACAGGGGGCGCGTGGCTACACCTTC
CASSYTLQGARGYTF
>TRBD1|TRBJ1-4|NA|TRBV6-6
TGTGCCAGCAGCCAACAGGGACAGGAACTCAATGAAAAACTGTTTTTT
CASSQQGQELNEKLFF
>NA|TRBJ1-1|NA|TRBV6-2/TRBV6-3
TGTGCCAGCAGCCTTCCGGGAGGGGGGACCACTGAAGCTTTCTTT
CASSLPGGGTTEAFF
>TRBD1|TRBJ1-5|once|TRBV3-1/TRBV3-2
TGTGCCAGCAGCCAGGGGACAGGGGGAAGTCAGCCCCAGCATTTT
CASSQGTGGSQPQHF
>TRBD2|TRBJ2-1|NA|TRBV27
TGTGCCAGCAGTAGCGGGAGTTACAATGAGCAGTTCTTC
CASSSGSYNEQFF
>TRBD1|TRBJ2-2|NA|TRBV7-2
TGTGCCACCCTCCCCAGGGGGCGGGGAACCGGGGAGCTGTTTTTT
CATLPRGRGTGELFF
>TRBD1|TRBJ1-6|NA|TRBV27
TGTGCCAGCAGTTGGGGGACAGGGAGATGGTCCTATAATTCACCCCTCCACTTT
CASSWGTGRWSYNSPLHF
>NA|TRBJ2-1|NA|TRBV24-1
TGTGCCACCAGTGATGGGGGGGGGCCTCGTTACAATGAGCAGTTCTTC
CATSDGGGPRYNEQFF
>TRBD1|TRBJ1-6|NA|TRBV30
TGTGCCTGGGGGGACAGCTATAATTCACCCCTCCACTTT
CAWGDSYNSPLHF
>NA|TRBJ1-4|NA|TRBV6-1
TGTGCCAGCAGTGAAAAGCTCGGGACTCGACCGTTTTTT
CASSEKLGTRPFF
>NA|TRBJ2-7|once|TRBV11-2
TGTGCCAGCAGCTTGACGATTCGGGGGACCTACGAGCAGTACTTC
CASSLTIRGTYEQYF
>NA|TRBJ1-1|NA|TRBV11-2
TGTGCCAGCAGTTTTCAGGGGTCGTCCACTGAAGCTTTCTTT
CASSFQGSSTEAFF
>TRBD2|TRBJ2-7|NA|TRBV29-1
TGCAGCGTTGAAGGGGGGGCTAGCGGGTCTGACGAGCAGTACTTC
CSVEGGASGSDEQYF
>TRBD1|TRBJ2-2|NA|TRBV18
TGTGCCAGCAGCCTTAACGCGGACAGGGTCAACACCGGGGAGCTGTTTTTT
CASSLNADRVNTGELFF
>TRBD2|TRBJ2-7|NA|TRBV7-9
TGTGCCAGCAGCTTAGAGTCTAGCGGACCCTACGAGCAGTACTTC
CASSLESSGPYEQYF
>NA|TRBJ1-4|NA|TRBV24-1
TGTGCCACCAGTGATACAGGGTTACCTAATGAAAAACTGTTTTTT
CATSDTGLPNEKLFF
>NA|TRBJ2-1|NA|TRBV27
TGTGCCAGCAGTCTGGAAAACGGGGGTTACAATGAGCAGTTCTTC
CASSLENGGYNEQFF
>TRBD1|TRBJ1-2|NA|TRBV19
TGTGCCAGTAGTACCGCTGGGACAGGGGGTAGGGGCTACACCTTC
CASSTAGTGGRGYTF
>TRBD2|TRBJ2-1|NA|TRBV6-1
TGTGCCAGCAGGTCTAGCGGAAATTACAATGAGCAGTTCTTC
CASRSSGNYNEQFF
>TRBD2|TRBJ2-1|NA|TRBV30
TGTGCCTGGAGAGAGGCATCCCGCCACGGGAGGACGGGCTCAAGCGGGAGGAGGAATGAGCAGTTCTTC
CAWREASRHGRTGSSGRRNEQFF